This T cell receptor beta chain derives from a study of shared clonotypes between healthy human individuals. For each subset, genomic DNA was distributed in equal portions over several immunoSEQ plates. The protocol was immunoSEQ multiplex PCR, while the TCRdb copy is restricted to in-frame clones and leaves out a portion. Of hundreds of thousands of clones listed, approximately 92% are singletons. This CDR3 has 16 amino acids. The V gene lost 4 bases and the J gene lost 5 bases, with 21 bases spanning the gap. The germline V gene has CDR1 SGHKS and CDR2 YYEKEE (reference sequence). This clone was detected only once. The antigen is undetermined. Naive CD8 cells lacked CD45RO, underwent positive selection for CCR7 and left out terminally differentiated effector memory CD45RA+ cells. Study-level points and caveats: With a few donors compared, 4% to 5.5% of naive CD4 clonotypes were shared. Researchers found naive subsets generally carried larger estimated richness than memory subsets.

The V gene is TRBV5-5, the J gene TRBJ1-2; D uncertain. The clonotype comes from a man aged 30 to 39 in good health. The specimen was naive CD8+ T cells sorted from blood. The DNA for the CDR3 is TGTGCCAGCAGCCAGAGCCTAGGGTCAACCCAATATGGCTACACCTTC. This gives the protein CASSQSLGSTQYGYTF.